This note documents a single TCR beta chain sequence. Antigen specificity is unknown. TCRdb fed the 5' RACE reads into MiXCR, producing one record per CDR3 protein. This sample has over 120,000 distinct CDR3 sequences, with 15% to 20% found just once. The CDR3 has 16 residues. J lost 1 base, V lost 5 bases, and 9 bases had no gene match. This sample is part of a study of T-cell memory formation after mild COVID-19. Study conclusions and caveats: Most CD4+ clones that shrank were in CM and EM, while CD8+ ones turned up in EMRA. Cross-reactive memory appears to have joined, as suggested by some responding clones showing up in pre-infection memory. Clones shrinking between day 15 and 85 showed a balanced CD4/CD8 split, and those that grew later tilted toward CD4+.

The receptor was derived from an adult woman who had mild COVID-19 (a few samples of this study predate the infection). Cell type and time point are not known. The material sequenced was PBMCs or a T cell subset sorted from them (not recorded which). The gene calls are TRBV12-3 or TRBV12-4 and TRBJ2-5; TRBD1 aligns across 8 bases. CDR3 sequence (DNA): TGTGCCAGCAGTCGTAGGGACAGGAGGCCCCAAGAGACCCAGTACTTC. Its translation is CASSRRDRRPQETQYF.